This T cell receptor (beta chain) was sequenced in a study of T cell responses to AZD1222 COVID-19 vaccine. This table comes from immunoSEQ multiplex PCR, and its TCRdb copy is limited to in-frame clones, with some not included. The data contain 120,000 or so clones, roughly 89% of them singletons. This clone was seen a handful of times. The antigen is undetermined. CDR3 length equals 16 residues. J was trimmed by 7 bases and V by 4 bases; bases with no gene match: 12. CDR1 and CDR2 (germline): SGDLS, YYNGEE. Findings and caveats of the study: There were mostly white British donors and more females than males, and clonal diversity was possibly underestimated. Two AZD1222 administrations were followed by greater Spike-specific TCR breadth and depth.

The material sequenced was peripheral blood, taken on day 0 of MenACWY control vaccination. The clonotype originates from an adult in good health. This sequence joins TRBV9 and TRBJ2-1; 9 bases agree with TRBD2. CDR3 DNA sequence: TGTGCCAGCAGCTTTCCTCGGGGGCTAGCGGGGAATGAGCAGTTCTTC. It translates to CASSFPRGLAGNEQFF.